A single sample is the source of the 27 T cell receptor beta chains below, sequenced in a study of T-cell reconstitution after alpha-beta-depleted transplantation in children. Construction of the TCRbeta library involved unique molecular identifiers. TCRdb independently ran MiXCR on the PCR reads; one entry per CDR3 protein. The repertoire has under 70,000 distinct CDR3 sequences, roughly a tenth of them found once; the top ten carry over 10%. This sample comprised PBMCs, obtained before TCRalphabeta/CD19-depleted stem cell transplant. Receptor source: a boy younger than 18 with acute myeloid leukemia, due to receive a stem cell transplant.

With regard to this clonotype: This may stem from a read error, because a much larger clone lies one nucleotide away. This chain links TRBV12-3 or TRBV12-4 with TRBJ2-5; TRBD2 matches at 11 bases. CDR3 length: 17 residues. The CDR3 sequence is CACSYLAGGSYQETQYF. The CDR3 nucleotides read TGTGCCTGCAGTTACCTAGCGGGGGGCTCGTACCAAGAGACCCAGTACTTC.

Here the CDR3 reads CASSIAVGEQFF. For the CDR3, the DNA is TGTGCCAGTAGTATAGCTGTGGGTGAGCAGTTCTTC. The chain recombines TRBV19 with TRBJ2-1; D unclear. The length of the CDR3 is 12 residues. Germline loops: CDR1 LNHDA, CDR2 SQIVND (reference sequence). V shed 1 base and J shed 9 bases, with 7 bases lying between them.

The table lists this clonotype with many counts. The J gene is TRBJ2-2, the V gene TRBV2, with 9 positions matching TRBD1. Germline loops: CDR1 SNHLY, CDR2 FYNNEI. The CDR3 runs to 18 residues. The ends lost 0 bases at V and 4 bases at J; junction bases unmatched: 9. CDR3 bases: TGTGCCAGCAGTGAAGCGCCGTTTTGGGACAGGGTCACCGGGGAGCTGTTTTTT. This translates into CASSEAPFWDRVTGELFF.

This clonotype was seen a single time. CDR3 residues: CASTVLAGANTGELFF. The CDR3 DNA reads as TGCGCCAGCACTGTTCTGGCGGGGGCGAACACCGGGGAGCTGTTTTTT. The rearrangement joins TRBV5-1 to TRBJ2-2, with 7 bases that match TRBD2. The CDR3 spans 16 residues. V shed 6 bases and J 0 bases; nucleotides not matched to a gene: 8. Looked up from germline, CDR1 is SGHRS and CDR2 is YFSETQ. Drawing the rest from reference TRBV5-1 and TRBJ2-2, the complete variable domain is KAGVTQTPRYLIKTRGQQVTLSCSPISGHRSVSWYQQTPGQGLQFLFEYFSETQRNKGNFPGRFSGRQFSNSRSEMNVSTLELGDSALYLCASTVLAGANTGELFFGEGSRLTVL.

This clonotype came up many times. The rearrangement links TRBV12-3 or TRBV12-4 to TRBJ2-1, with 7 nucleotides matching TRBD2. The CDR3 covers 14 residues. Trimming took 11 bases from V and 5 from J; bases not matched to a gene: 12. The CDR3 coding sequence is TGTGCCGGGGGGGTTGGAGGTTCCAACAATGAGCAGTTCTTC. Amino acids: CAGGVGGSNNEQFF.

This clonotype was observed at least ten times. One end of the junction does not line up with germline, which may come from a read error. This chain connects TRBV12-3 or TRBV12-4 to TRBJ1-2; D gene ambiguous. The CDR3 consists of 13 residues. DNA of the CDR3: TGTGCCAGCAGACTAGGGCTTTTGGGTGGTTTACGATTC. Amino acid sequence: CASRLGLLGGLRF.

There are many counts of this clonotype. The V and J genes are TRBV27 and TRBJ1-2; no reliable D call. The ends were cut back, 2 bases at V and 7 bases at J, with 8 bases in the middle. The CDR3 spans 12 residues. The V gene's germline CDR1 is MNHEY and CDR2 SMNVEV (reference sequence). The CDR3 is CASSLRGLGYTF. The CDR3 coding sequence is TGTGCCAGCAGTTTACGTGGACTTGGCTACACCTTC.

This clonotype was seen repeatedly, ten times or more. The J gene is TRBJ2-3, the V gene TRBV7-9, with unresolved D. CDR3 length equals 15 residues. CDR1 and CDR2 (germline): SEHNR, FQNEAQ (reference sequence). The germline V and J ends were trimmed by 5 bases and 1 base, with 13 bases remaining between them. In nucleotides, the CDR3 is TGTGCCAGCAGCGCAGCAGATTGGGGCACAGATACGCAGTATTTT. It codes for CASSAADWGTDTQYF.

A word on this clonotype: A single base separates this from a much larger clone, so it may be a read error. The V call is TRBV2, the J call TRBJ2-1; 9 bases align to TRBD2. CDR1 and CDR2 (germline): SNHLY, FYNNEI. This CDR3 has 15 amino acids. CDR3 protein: CPSRLAGSSYNEQFF. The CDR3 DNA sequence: TGTCCCAGCAGGCTAGCGGGGAGCTCCTACAATGAGCAGTTCTTC.

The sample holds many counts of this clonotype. In DNA, the CDR3 is TGTGCCAGCTCACCACGGAGCGGGGTAAAGACAGATACGCAGTATTTT. Residues: CASSPRSGVKTDTQYF. This chain connects TRBV18 to TRBJ2-3; 7 bases are a match to TRBD2. Germline CDR1 KGHSH, CDR2 LQKENI. The J segment lost 3 bases and the V segment lost 1 base, leaving 7 bases of the junction unmatched. CDR3 length: 16 residues.

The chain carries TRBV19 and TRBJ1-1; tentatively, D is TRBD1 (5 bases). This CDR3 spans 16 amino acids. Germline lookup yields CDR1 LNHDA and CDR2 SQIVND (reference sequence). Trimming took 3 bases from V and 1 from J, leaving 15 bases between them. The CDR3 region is CASSIPASGRNTEAFF. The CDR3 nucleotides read TGTGCCAGTAGTATCCCTGCCTCGGGGCGGAACACTGAAGCTTTCTTT.

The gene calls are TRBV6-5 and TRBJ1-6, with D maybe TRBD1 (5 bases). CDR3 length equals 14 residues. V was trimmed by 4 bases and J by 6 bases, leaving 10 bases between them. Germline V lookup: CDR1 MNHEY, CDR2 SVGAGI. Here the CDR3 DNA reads TGTGCCAGCAGTTTCTCAGGGAGTAATTCACCCCTCCACTTT. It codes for CASSFSGSNSPLHF.

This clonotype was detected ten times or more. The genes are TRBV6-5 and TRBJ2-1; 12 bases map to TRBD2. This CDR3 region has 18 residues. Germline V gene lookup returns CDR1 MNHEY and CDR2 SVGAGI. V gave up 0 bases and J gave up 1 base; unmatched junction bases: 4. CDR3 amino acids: CASSYSGLAGGSYNEQFF. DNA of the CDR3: TGTGCCAGCAGTTACTCTGGGCTAGCGGGAGGGTCCTACAATGAGCAGTTCTTC.

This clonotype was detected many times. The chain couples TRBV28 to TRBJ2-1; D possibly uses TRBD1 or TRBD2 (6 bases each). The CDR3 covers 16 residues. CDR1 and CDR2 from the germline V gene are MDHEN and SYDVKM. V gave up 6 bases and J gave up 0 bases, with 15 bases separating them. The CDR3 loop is CASRRGGIPSYNEQFF. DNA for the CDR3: TGTGCCAGCAGAAGAGGGGGGATCCCCTCCTACAATGAGCAGTTCTTC.

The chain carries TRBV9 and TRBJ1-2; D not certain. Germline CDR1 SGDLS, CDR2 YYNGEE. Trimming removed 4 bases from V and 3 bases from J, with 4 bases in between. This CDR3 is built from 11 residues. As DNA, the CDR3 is TGTGCCAGCAGCCGGGACTATGGCTACACCTTC. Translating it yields CASSRDYGYTF.

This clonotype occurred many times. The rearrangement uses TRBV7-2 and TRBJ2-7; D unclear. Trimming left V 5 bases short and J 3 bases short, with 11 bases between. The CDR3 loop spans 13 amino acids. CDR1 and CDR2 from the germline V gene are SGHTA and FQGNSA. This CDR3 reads CASSPRSHYEQYF. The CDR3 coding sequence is TGTGCCAGCAGCCCCCGGTCCCACTACGAGCAGTACTTC.

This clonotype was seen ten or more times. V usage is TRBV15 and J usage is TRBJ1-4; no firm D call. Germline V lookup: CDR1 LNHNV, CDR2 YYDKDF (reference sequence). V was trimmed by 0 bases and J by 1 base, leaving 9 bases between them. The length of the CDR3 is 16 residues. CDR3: CATSRDTRRTNEKLFF. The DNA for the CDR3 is TGTGCCACCAGCAGAGATACACGAAGAACTAATGAAAAACTGTTTTTT.

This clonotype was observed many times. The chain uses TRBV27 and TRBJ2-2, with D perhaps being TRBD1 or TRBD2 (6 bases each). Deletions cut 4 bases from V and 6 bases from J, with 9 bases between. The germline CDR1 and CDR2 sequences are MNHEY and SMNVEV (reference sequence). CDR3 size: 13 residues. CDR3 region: CASSSRGAGELFF. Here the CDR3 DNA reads TGTGCCAGCAGTTCAAGGGGGGCCGGGGAGCTGTTTTTT.

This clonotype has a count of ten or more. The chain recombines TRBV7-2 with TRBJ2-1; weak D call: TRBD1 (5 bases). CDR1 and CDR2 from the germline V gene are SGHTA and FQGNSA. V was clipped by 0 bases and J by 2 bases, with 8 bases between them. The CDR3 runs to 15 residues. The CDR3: CASSLAIRAYNEQFF. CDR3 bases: TGTGCCAGCAGCTTAGCGATCAGGGCCTACAATGAGCAGTTCTTC. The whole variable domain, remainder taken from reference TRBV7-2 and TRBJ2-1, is GAGVSQSPSNKVTEKGKDVELRCDPISGHTALYWYRQSLGQGLEFLIYFQGNSAPDKSGLPSDRFSAERTGGSVSTLTIQRTQQEDSAVYLCASSLAIRAYNEQFFGPGTRLTVL.

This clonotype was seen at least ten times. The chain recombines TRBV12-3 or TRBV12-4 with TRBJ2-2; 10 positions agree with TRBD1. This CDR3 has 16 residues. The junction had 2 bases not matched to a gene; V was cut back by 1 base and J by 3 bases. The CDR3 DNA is TGTGCCAGCAGTTTAGGACAGGGGGCTGACACCGGGGAGCTGTTTTTT. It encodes CASSLGQGADTGELFF.

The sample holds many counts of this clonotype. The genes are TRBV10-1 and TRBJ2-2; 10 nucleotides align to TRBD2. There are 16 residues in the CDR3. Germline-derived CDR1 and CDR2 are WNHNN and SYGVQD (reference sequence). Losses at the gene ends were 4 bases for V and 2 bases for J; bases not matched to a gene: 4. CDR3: CASSVLAGVNTGELFF. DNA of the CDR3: TGCGCCAGCAGTGTTCTAGCGGGGGTAAACACCGGGGAGCTGTTTTTT.

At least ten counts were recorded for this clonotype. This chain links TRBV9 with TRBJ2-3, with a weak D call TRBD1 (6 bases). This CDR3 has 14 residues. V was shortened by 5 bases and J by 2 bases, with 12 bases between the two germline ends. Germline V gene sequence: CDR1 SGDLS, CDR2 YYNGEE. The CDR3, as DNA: TGTGCCAGCAGGCGTGGGACATACACAGATACGCAGTATTTT. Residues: CASRRGTYTDTQYF.

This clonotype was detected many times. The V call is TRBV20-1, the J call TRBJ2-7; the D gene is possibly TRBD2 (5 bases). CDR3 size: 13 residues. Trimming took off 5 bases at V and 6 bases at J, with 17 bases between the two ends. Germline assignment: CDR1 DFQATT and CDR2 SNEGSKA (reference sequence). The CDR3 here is CSASDTGSREQYF. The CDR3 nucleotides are TGCAGTGCTTCCGATACTGGGAGTCGCGAGCAGTACTTC.

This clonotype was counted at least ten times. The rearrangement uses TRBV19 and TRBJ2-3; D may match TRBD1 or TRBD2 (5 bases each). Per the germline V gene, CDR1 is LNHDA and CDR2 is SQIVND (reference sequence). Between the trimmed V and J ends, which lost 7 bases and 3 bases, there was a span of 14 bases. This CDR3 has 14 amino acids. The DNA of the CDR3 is TGTGCCAGTAAGGTCGTTGGGGGAACAGATACGCAGTATTTT. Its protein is CASKVVGGTDTQYF. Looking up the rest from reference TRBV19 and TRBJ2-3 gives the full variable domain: DGGITQSPKYLFRKEGQNVTLSCEQNLNHDAMYWYRQDPGQGLRLIYYSQIVNDFQKGDIAEGYSVSREKKESFPLTVTSAQKNPTAFYLCASKVVGGTDTQYFGPGTRLTVL.

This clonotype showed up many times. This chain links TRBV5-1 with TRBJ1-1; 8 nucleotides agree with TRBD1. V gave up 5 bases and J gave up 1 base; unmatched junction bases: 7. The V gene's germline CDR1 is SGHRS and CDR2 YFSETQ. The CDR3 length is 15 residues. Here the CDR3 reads CASSRDDRGNTEAFF. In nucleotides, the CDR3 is TGCGCCAGCAGTCGGGATGACAGGGGGAACACTGAAGCTTTCTTT. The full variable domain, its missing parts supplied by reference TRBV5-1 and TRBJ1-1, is KAGVTQTPRYLIKTRGQQVTLSCSPISGHRSVSWYQQTPGQGLQFLFEYFSETQRNKGNFPGRFSGRQFSNSRSEMNVSTLELGDSALYLCASSRDDRGNTEAFFGQGTRLTVV.

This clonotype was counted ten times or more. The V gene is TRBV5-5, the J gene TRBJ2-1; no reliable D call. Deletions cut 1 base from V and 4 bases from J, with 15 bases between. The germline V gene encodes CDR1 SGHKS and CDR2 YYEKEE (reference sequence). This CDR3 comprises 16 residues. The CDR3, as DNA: TGTGCCAGCAGCTTGTTATCTGGGTTCAGTTACAATGAGCAGTTCTTC. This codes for CASSLLSGFSYNEQFF.

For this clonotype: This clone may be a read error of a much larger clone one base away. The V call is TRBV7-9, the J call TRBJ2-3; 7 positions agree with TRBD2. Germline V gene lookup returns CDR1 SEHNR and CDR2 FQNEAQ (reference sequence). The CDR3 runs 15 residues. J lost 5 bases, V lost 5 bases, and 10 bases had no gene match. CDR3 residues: CASSLRKRELDTQYF. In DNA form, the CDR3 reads TGTGCCAGCAGCCTACGCAAGCGGGAACTAGATACGCAGTATTTT.